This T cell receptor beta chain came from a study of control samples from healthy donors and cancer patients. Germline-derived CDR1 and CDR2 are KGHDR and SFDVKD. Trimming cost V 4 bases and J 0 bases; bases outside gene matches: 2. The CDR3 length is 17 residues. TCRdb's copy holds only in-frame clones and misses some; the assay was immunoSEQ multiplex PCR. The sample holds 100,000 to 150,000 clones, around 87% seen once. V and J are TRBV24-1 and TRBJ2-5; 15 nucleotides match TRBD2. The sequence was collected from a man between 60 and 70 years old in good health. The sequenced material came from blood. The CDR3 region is CATSDGLAGGYQETQYF. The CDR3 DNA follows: TGTGCCACCAGTGACGGACTAGCGGGGGGGTACCAAGAGACCCAGTACTTC.